These 24 T cell receptor beta chains were all obtained from the same sample, sequenced in a study of low-dose radiotherapy and immunotherapy resistance in tumors. TRAV- and TRBV-specific primers were used for first-strand cDNA, which covered alpha and beta chains. TCR amplification ran roughly 21 PCR cycles using constant-region and V-primer adapter primers. TCRdb re-called the reads with MiXCR, one entry per CDR3 protein. This sample yields 55,000 to 80,000 distinct CDR3 sequences, of which approximately 25% are seen a single time; roughly 6.5% belongs to the top ten. Time point reported: before trial treatment. The sequencing here drew on PBMCs, taken before treatment. These receptors all come from a male donor with rectosigmoid adenocarcinoma.

At least ten counts were recorded for this clonotype. The chain combines TRBV29-1 with TRBJ2-3; TRBD1 or TRBD2 may be the D gene (6 bases each). The CDR3 loop spans 16 amino acids. V was clipped by 3 bases and J by 4 bases, with 20 bases between them. From germline, CDR1 is SQVTM and CDR2 ANQGSEA. CDR3 DNA: TGCAGCGTTGACGGTCTAGTCGACAGGAGGGCAGATACGCAGTATTTT. This encodes CSVDGLVDRRADTQYF.

This clonotype was detected only a few times. The genes are TRBV28 and TRBJ2-7; D gene uncertain. The V end lost 3 bases, the J end lost 2 bases, and 11 bases lay between the germline ends. The CDR3 covers 14 residues. Germline V lookup: CDR1 MDHEN, CDR2 SYDVKM. CDR3 loop: CASSFPGSTYEQYF. The DNA for the CDR3 is TGTGCCAGCAGTTTTCCGGGCAGTACCTACGAGCAGTACTTC.

DNA of the CDR3: TGTGCCAGCAGTTCATGGACTAGTCCCACAGATACGCAGTATTTT. Translated, it gives CASSSWTSPTDTQYF. The V and J genes are TRBV27 and TRBJ2-3; 7 bases are a match to TRBD2. Germline CDR1 is MNHEY and CDR2 is SMNVEV (reference sequence). Trimming removed 4 bases from V and 2 bases from J; junction bases left unmatched: 6. The CDR3 sequence is 15 residues long.

In its sample, this clonotype is large. The chain joins TRBV19 to TRBJ2-7; TRBD2 is a possible D gene (5 bases). Trimming shortened V by 2 bases and J by 6 bases, and 11 bases separated the two germline ends. The CDR3 is made up of 13 amino acids. Per germline, CDR1 LNHDA and CDR2 SQIVND (reference sequence). CDR3 in amino acids: CASSITGNGEQYF. The DNA for the CDR3 is TGTGCCAGTAGTATAACGGGAAACGGCGAGCAGTACTTC. Combining the CDR3 with reference TRBV19 and TRBJ2-7 gives the whole variable domain DGGITQSPKYLFRKEGQNVTLSCEQNLNHDAMYWYRQDPGQGLRLIYYSQIVNDFQKGDIAEGYSVSREKKESFPLTVTSAQKNPTAFYLCASSITGNGEQYFGPGTRLTVT.

This clonotype turned up a few times. The rearrangement joins TRBV28 to TRBJ2-5, with D hard to call. The CDR3 contains 16 residues. V was trimmed by 4 bases and J by 3 bases, leaving 18 bases between them. Germline-derived CDR1 and CDR2 are MDHEN and SYDVKM. The CDR3 here is CASSSPRKETKETQYF. CDR3 bases: TGTGCCAGCAGTTCCCCCCGGAAAGAAACGAAAGAGACCCAGTACTTC.

This clonotype was detected a few times. The chain employs TRBV7-9 and TRBJ2-7, with no clear D. Germline CDR1 is SEHNR and CDR2 is FQNEAQ (reference sequence). Trimming shortened V by 5 bases and J by 0 bases, and 11 bases separated the two germline ends. CDR3 length equals 14 residues. The CDR3 DNA reads TGTGCCAGCAGCCCCGGGCAGAGCTCCTACGAGCAGTACTTC. It codes for CASSPGQSSYEQYF. Using reference TRBV7-9 and TRBJ2-7 for the parts outside the CDR3, the full variable domain is DTGVSQNPRHKITKRGQNVTFRCDPISEHNRLYWYRQTLGQGPEFLTYFQNEAQLEKSRLLSDRFSAERPKGSFSTLEIQRTEQGDSAMYLCASSPGQSSYEQYFGPGTRLTVT.

This clonotype was picked up many times. The chain links TRBV6-6 to TRBJ1-5, with 7 bases matching TRBD1. The CDR3 covers 18 residues. V trimming: 5 bases; J trimming: 5 bases; junction bases outside the gene matches: 18. From germline, CDR1 is MNHNY and CDR2 SVGAGI (reference sequence). The CDR3 DNA follows: TGTGCCAGCAGTCCGACAGGGTATTCCGCGAATGCAGATCAGCCCCAGCATTTT. Encoded protein: CASSPTGYSANADQPQHF.

This chain links TRBV28 with TRBJ2-7; no firm D call. This CDR3 contains 13 residues. V was shortened by 2 bases and J by 4 bases, with 9 bases between the two germline ends. The germline CDR1 and CDR2 sequences are MDHEN and SYDVKM. CDR3 sequence: CASSLNTGYEQYF. In nucleotides, the CDR3 is TGTGCCAGCAGTTTAAACACCGGATACGAGCAGTACTTC.

A remark on this clonotype: Since a far larger clone is one base different, this is likely a read error. The conserved phenylalanine or tryptophan is not found at the CDR3 terminus, so this likely reflects a read error. The chain employs TRBV6-6 and TRBJ2-3, with D possibly being TRBD1 or TRBD2 (5 bases each). Germline values: CDR1 MNHNY, CDR2 SVGAGI (reference sequence). The CDR3 has 16 amino acids. V lost 7 bases, J lost 6 bases, and 23 bases lay in between. Here the CDR3 DNA reads TGTGCCAGCACACCTGTATGGGGCGGGCTGGGGGATACGCAGTATTTG. Protein product: CASTPVWGGLGDTQYL.

This clonotype was seen at least ten times. The CDR3 coding sequence is TGTGCCAGTCGATTGGGGCCGGGTTCACCCCTCCACTTT. It codes for CASRLGPGSPLHF. This rearrangement joins TRBV12-3 or TRBV12-4 to TRBJ1-6; possibly TRBD1 for D (5 bases). V was shortened by 9 bases and J by 9 bases, with 15 bases between the two germline ends. CDR3 length equals 13 residues.

This clonotype was counted many times. The rearrangement uses TRBV27 and TRBJ1-1; no firm D call. V lost 6 bases and J 2 bases, leaving 10 bases between the germline ends. The CDR3 loop spans 13 amino acids. Germline assignment: CDR1 MNHEY and CDR2 SMNVEV (reference sequence). This CDR3 is CASRAQFNTEAFF. The CDR3 DNA sequence: TGTGCCAGCAGAGCCCAATTTAACACTGAAGCTTTCTTT.

The chain employs TRBV5-1 and TRBJ2-1; 8 bases map to TRBD1. Germline V lookup: CDR1 SGHRS, CDR2 YFSETQ. V dropped 4 bases and J dropped 1; count of bases not matched to a gene: 7. This CDR3 comprises 16 residues. CDR3: CASSVWQGASYNEQFF. DNA of the CDR3: TGCGCCAGCAGCGTGTGGCAGGGGGCGTCCTACAATGAGCAGTTCTTC.

This clonotype showed up many times. The chain employs TRBV28 and TRBJ2-7; tentatively, D is TRBD1 or TRBD2 (5 bases each). V lost 3 bases and J lost 6, with 12 bases in between. The CDR3 has 13 residues. Per the germline V gene, CDR1 is MDHEN and CDR2 is SYDVKM. CDR3: CASSLGVVGEQYF. In DNA form, the CDR3 reads TGTGCCAGCAGTTTGGGGGTTGTGGGCGAGCAGTACTTC.

This clonotype appeared once. The chain uses TRBV7-9 and TRBJ1-4; D ambiguous. CDR3 length equals 13 residues. CDR1 and CDR2 (germline): SEHNR, FQNEAQ (reference sequence). V lost 4 bases and J lost 6, with 9 bases in between. This CDR3 is CASSYPADEKLFF. CDR3 coding DNA: TGTGCCAGCAGCTATCCAGCAGATGAAAAACTGTTTTTT.

Turning to this clonotype: Since a far larger clone is one base different, this is likely a read error. This chain connects TRBV7-2 to TRBJ1-3; D uncertain. Germline loops: CDR1 SGHTA, CDR2 FQGNSA. Deletions cut 5 bases from V and 0 bases from J, with 11 bases between. This CDR3 region has 15 residues. CDR3 region: CASSGIGNSGNTIYF. DNA for the CDR3: TGTGCCAGCAGCGGCATAGGGAACTCTGGAAACACCATATATTTT.

This chain uses TRBV7-9 with TRBJ2-2; maybe TRBD2 (5 bases). CDR1 and CDR2 from the germline V gene are SEHNR and FQNEAQ (reference sequence). CDR3 length equals 15 residues. V lost 5 bases and J lost 1, with 11 bases in between. CDR3 coding DNA: TGTGCCAGCAGCCGGCGGGCGGAGAACACCGGGGAGCTGTTTTTT. Protein product: CASSRRAENTGELFF.

This clonotype was counted many times. The chain recombines TRBV27 with TRBJ1-1; tentatively, D is TRBD1 (6 bases). This CDR3 has 16 residues. Trimming shortened V by 5 bases and J by 3 bases, and 19 bases separated the two germline ends. Germline V gene sequence: CDR1 MNHEY, CDR2 SMNVEV (reference sequence). The CDR3 here is CASSPTGGPRHTEAFF. The CDR3 nucleotides are TGTGCCAGCAGTCCCACGGGGGGGCCTAGACACACTGAAGCTTTCTTT.

This clonotype was seen a handful of times. The chain joins TRBV6-5 to TRBJ1-6, with no clear D. The CDR3 extends over 14 amino acids. V lost 4 bases, J lost 5 bases, and 9 bases lay in between. CDR1 and CDR2 (germline): MNHEY, SVGAGI. The CDR3 protein is CASSFGRNNSPLHF. CDR3 in DNA: TGTGCCAGCAGTTTTGGAAGGAATAATTCACCCCTCCACTTT.

This clonotype was seen ten or more times. V and J are TRBV13 and TRBJ2-7; 7 nucleotides align to TRBD2. The junction had 10 bases not matched to a gene; V was cut back by 5 bases and J by 0 bases. This CDR3 contains 16 residues. Per germline, CDR1 PRHDT and CDR2 FYEKMQ (reference sequence). As DNA, the CDR3 is TGTGCCAGCAGCCGACTCGGGACTACCAACTCCTACGAGCAGTACTTC. It specifies CASSRLGTTNSYEQYF.

With respect to this clonotype: A far larger clone is one base from this, pointing to a likely read error. The chain is built from TRBV6-2 or TRBV6-3 and TRBJ2-7; D is unclear. This CDR3 is 15 amino acids long. Germline V gene data show CDR1 as MNHEY and CDR2 as SVGEGT. V lost 6 bases and J lost 7, with 22 bases in between. The CDR3, as DNA: TGTGCCAGCAGGTATACGTATACCGGTTACAATGAGCAGTACTTC. It specifies CASRYTYTGYNEQYF.

This clonotype was found many times. The J gene is TRBJ2-5, the V gene TRBV7-8, with TRBD2 matching 13 bases. This CDR3 comprises 15 residues. Germline V lookup: CDR1 SGHVS, CDR2 FQNEAQ. V shed 5 bases, J shed 5 bases, and the junction held 5 bases outside the gene matches. CDR3 nucleotide sequence: TGTGCCAGCAGCCCGGGGACTAGCGGGGCCGAGACCCAGTACTTC. This gives the protein CASSPGTSGAETQYF.

This clonotype was picked up many times. This sequence joins TRBV27 and TRBJ2-7, with D possibly matching TRBD1 (5 bases). Trimming removed 0 bases at V and 4 bases at J, with 10 bases between. Germline V lookup: CDR1 MNHEY, CDR2 SMNVEV (reference sequence). This CDR3 has 14 amino acids. CDR3 bases: TGTGCCAGCAGTTTATCAGGGAACAGGTACGAGCAGTACTTC. Its protein product is CASSLSGNRYEQYF.

This clonotype was seen ten or more times. The chain couples TRBV9 to TRBJ2-1; D remains ambiguous. This CDR3 region has 15 residues. Germline assignment: CDR1 SGDLS and CDR2 YYNGEE. The germline V and J ends were trimmed by 0 bases and 10 bases, with 17 bases remaining between them. CDR3 loop: CASSVGGSPTAEQFF. The CDR3, as DNA: TGTGCCAGCAGCGTAGGTGGGTCCCCCACCGCCGAGCAGTTCTTC.

This clonotype was counted at least ten times. V is TRBV5-1 and J is TRBJ2-1; 10 bases match TRBD2. The trim removed 0 bases at V and 7 bases at J, leaving 1 base unmatched. Germline V gene lookup returns CDR1 SGHRS and CDR2 YFSETQ. The CDR3 runs to 14 residues. CDR3 sequence (DNA): TGCGCCAGCAGCTTGGCTAGCGGGAGAAATGAGCAGTTCTTC. Translating gives CASSLASGRNEQFF.